Below are 4 T cell receptor beta chains sequenced from a single sample in a study of T-cell reconstitution after alpha-beta-depleted transplantation in children. Unique molecular identifiers were incorporated when the TCRbeta library was constructed. TCRdb fed the PCR reads into MiXCR, producing one record per CDR3 protein. Of 600,000 to 700,000 distinct CDR3 sequences detected, less than 15% appear once; the ten largest clones hold 0.65% to 0.9%. The sequences come from PBMCs, collected before TCRalphabeta/CD19-depleted stem cell transplant. The receptors were gathered from a girl between 2 and 10 years old with congenital amegakaryocytic thrombocytopenia, due to receive a stem cell transplant.

This sequence joins TRBV7-9 and TRBJ2-2, with a weak D call TRBD2 (6 bases). Trimming took off 3 bases at V and 13 bases at J, with 6 bases between the two ends. Germline-derived CDR1 and CDR2 are SEHNR and FQNEAQ (reference sequence). There are 10 residues in the CDR3. CDR3: CASSLRGLFF. As DNA, the CDR3 is TGTGCCAGCAGCTTGCGGGGGCTGTTTTTT.

A note on this clonotype: A much larger clone is a single base away; this may be a read error. The gene calls are TRBV11-2 and TRBJ2-3; 8 bases agree with TRBD2. The V gene's germline CDR1 is SGHAT and CDR2 FQNNGV. Trimming took 2 bases from V and 4 from J; bases not matched to a gene: 8. The CDR3 is 16 residues long. In nucleotides, the CDR3 is TGTGCCAGCAGCTTATTTCCAGCGGGAGCCGCAGATACGCAGTATTTT. It is translated as CASSLFPAGAADTQYF. Variable domain in full (rest from reference TRBV11-2 and TRBJ2-3): EAGVAQSPRYKIIEKRQSVAFWCNPISGHATLYWYQQILGQGPKLLIQFQNNGVVDDSQLPKDRFSAERLKGVDSTLKIQPAKLEDSAVYLCASSLFPAGAADTQYFGPGTRLTVL.

In this sample, this clonotype turned up a few times. V usage is TRBV12-3 or TRBV12-4 and J usage is TRBJ2-7; D unclear. The CDR3 is 14 residues long. Deletions cut 3 bases from V and 0 bases from J, with 9 bases between. The CDR3 spells CASSFGLNSYEQYF. The CDR3, as DNA: TGTGCCAGCAGTTTCGGTCTGAACTCCTACGAGCAGTACTTC.

This clonotype was seen a few times. V is TRBV7-9 and J is TRBJ2-2, with D hard to call. V lost 2 bases to trimming and J lost 3 bases, with 13 bases between them. This CDR3 spans 16 amino acids. Germline V CDR1 and CDR2: SEHNR, FQNEAQ (reference sequence). The CDR3 sequence is CASSLFALGDTGELFF. The DNA for the CDR3 is TGTGCCAGCAGCTTATTTGCTCTTGGGGACACCGGGGAGCTGTTTTTT.